Presented here are 7 T cell receptor beta chains from one specimen sequenced in a study of tumor-infiltrating lymphocytes in localized non-small cell lung cancer. Produced via immunoSEQ multiplex PCR; TCRdb's table is partial and in-frame only. The data contain about 15,000 clones, under 75% of them singletons. Sequenced input: lung tumor tissue. These TCRs come from a human donor with non-small cell lung cancer.

The chain employs TRBV18 and TRBJ2-3; tentatively, D is TRBD2 (5 bases). Germline CDR1 KGHSH, CDR2 LQKENI. The CDR3 contains 18 residues. The V and J ends lost 3 bases and 0 bases respectively, with 19 bases between them. In DNA, the CDR3 is TGTGCCAGCTCACCGTCCACCGTTCATATAGCGAGCACAGATACGCAGTATTTT. This sequence encodes CASSPSTVHIASTDTQYF.

The chain has TRBV11-2 and TRBJ2-7, with D possibly TRBD2 on 6 matching bases. V was pared by 1 base and J by 3 bases, with 10 bases between. The CDR3 contains 14 residues. Germline V CDR1 and CDR2: SGHAT, FQNNGV. The CDR3 bases are TGTGCCAGCAGCTTAGTTGGTAGCGGCTACGAGCAGTACTTC. This encodes CASSLVGSGYEQYF.

This clone appeared once. The chain is built from TRBV18 and TRBJ2-2; D tentatively reads TRBD1 or TRBD2 (5 bases each). Trimming removed 0 bases from V and 6 bases from J, with 11 bases in between. CDR1 KGHSH and CDR2 LQKENI come from the germline V gene. This CDR3 spans 15 amino acids. The CDR3 DNA sequence: TGTGCCAGCTCACCACCGGTGGGGGTGTCCGGGGAGCTGTTTTTT. As protein: CASSPPVGVSGELFF.

The rearrangement links TRBV5-6 to TRBJ2-1; a possible D gene is TRBD2 (6 bases). The germline V and J ends were trimmed by 2 bases and 0 bases, with 12 bases remaining between them. Germline V lookup: CDR1 SGHDT, CDR2 YYEEEE. This CDR3 contains 16 residues. This CDR3 is CASSLSGGYSYNEQFF. The CDR3 DNA sequence: TGTGCCAGCAGCTTATCTGGGGGGTACTCCTACAATGAGCAGTTCTTC.

The CDR3 is CASSPRGLAFTDTQYF. For the CDR3, the DNA is TGTGCCAGCAGCCCCCGAGGACTAGCCTTCACAGATACGCAGTATTTT. The chain has TRBV7-2 and TRBJ2-3, with 8 nucleotides matching TRBD2. J lost 2 bases, V lost 5 bases, and 9 bases had no gene match. Germline assignment: CDR1 SGHTA and CDR2 FQGNSA. CDR3 length equals 16 residues.

The chain employs TRBV7-2 and TRBJ2-1; possibly TRBD1 or TRBD2 for D (5 bases each). The V end was cut by 5 bases, the J end by 9 bases, with 11 bases between. Germline lookup yields CDR1 SGHTA and CDR2 FQGNSA. CDR3 length: 12 amino acids. CDR3 nucleotides: TGTGCCAGCAGCGGGGCTAGCACTGAGCAGTTCTTC. This translates into CASSGASTEQFF.

The V call is TRBV7-2, the J call TRBJ1-5; the match to TRBD1 covers 9 bases. The J segment lost 9 bases and the V segment lost 4 bases, leaving 4 bases of the junction unmatched. The CDR3 extends over 13 amino acids. Germline-derived CDR1 and CDR2 are SGHTA and FQGNSA. In DNA, the CDR3 is TGTGCCAGCAGCTGGACAGGGGTCCGGCCCCAGCATTTT. Protein sequence: CASSWTGVRPQHF.